This record concerns one TCR beta chain sequence. Antigen: not known. Profiled with immunoSEQ multiplex PCR; TCRdb holds only in-frame clones, not every one. The profile shows 95,000 to 150,000 clones, around nine tenths of them singletons. This sample is drawn from a study of T cell responses to AZD1222 COVID-19 vaccine. Findings of the study overall: At 160-218 and 743-854, vaccine-associated CD4 TCRs were dominant, and they spanned spike. Every sample of the repertoires postdated the peak T cell response. Two AZD1222 doses significantly raised spike-specific TCR breadth and depth over controls.

This CDR3 spans 13 amino acids. The V end lost 10 bases, the J end lost 2 bases, and 14 bases lay between the germline ends. This receptor was obtained from an adult in good health. The chain is built from TRBV12-3 or TRBV12-4 and TRBJ1-2; a possible D gene is TRBD1 (6 bases). The input for sequencing was peripheral blood, taken on day 0 of AZD1222 vaccination. DNA of the CDR3: TGTGCCACCCTGGCGACAGGCAACTATGGCTACACCTTC. Its translation: CATLATGNYGYTF.